The T cell receptor beta chain under discussion was sequenced for a study of blood T cell repertoires in COVID-19. Across the study: There were acute and convalescent COVID-19 samples, and they came from the United States, Italy and Spain. T cells, B-cell-depleted T cells, or PBMCs provided the cDNA or gDNA that served as material.

Original analysis: Reference gene primer amplification gave estimated nucleated cell counts. The table came from immunoSEQ multiplex PCR; TCRdb's copy has only in-frame clones and leaves some out. The V and J calls and clone size are taken from that table; D and trimming were inferred from the DNA. The sample lists roughly 30,000 clones, around 72% seen once, with roughly 21% in the top ten. The germline gives CDR1 ENHRY, CDR2 SYGVKD. Deletions cut 6 bases from V and 0 bases from J, with 6 bases between. The CDR3 runs to 14 residues. Sequencing used peripheral blood. This TCR was sampled from a boy younger than 10 with active or convalescent COVID-19. The chain combines TRBV10-3 with TRBJ2-6; D is unclear. The CDR3 DNA is TGTGCCATCAGCCCGTACTCTGGGGCCAACGTCCTGACTTTC. It specifies CAISPYSGANVLTF.